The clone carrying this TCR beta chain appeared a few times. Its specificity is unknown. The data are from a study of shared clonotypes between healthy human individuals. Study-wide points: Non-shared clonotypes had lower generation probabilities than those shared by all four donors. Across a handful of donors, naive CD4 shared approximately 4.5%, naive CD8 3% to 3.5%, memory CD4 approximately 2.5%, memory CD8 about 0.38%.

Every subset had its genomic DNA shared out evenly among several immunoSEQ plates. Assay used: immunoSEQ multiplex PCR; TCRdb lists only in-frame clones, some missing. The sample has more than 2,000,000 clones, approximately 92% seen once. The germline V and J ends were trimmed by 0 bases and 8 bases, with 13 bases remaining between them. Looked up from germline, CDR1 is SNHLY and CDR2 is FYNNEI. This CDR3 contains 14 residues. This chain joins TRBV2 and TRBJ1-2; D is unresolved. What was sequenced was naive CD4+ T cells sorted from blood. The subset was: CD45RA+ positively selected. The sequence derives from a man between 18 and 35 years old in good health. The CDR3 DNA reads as TGTGCCAGCAGTGAAGCAACGGGCGTCGGGGGCTACACCTTC. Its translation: CASSEATGVGGYTF.